Included here is one TCR beta chain sequence, with context. This clone's antigen is unknown. It has no much larger one-base neighbor in the sample; base qualities were not kept. To sequence the TCRbeta CDR3 region, genomic DNA was isolated from the sorted cells. The immunoSEQ Assay was used to sequence the TCRbeta CDR3 regions. Here the immuneACCESS table is served through TCRdb, limited to in-frame sequences with V and J called. Missing clones are a known gap in these copies; in checked studies unresolved V genes cover under half, and the rest lacks a known reason. The sample table shows tens of thousands of clones, and approximately 89% are seen once. Roughly 35% of the sample lies in the top ten. This sample stems from a study of OX40 agonist ivuxolimab in advanced cancers. About the full investigation: The costimulatory receptor OX40 (CD134) was targeted by ivuxolimab, a fully human IgG2 agonistic monoclonal antibody. Of the roughly 51 patients in dose escalation, about 20 had hepatocellular carcinoma, some 15 had melanoma, 9 had renal cell carcinoma and 9 had head and neck cancer. In the dose-escalation cohort, nearly 85% of patients were male, and the mean age was roughly 56 years with a range of roughly 20 to 80. Partial responses occurred in three dose-escalation patients, of whom one had hepatocellular carcinoma and two had cutaneous melanoma. Prior anti-PD-1, anti-PD-L1 or anti-CTLA-4 therapy was permitted, and checkpoint inhibitors had been received by under 50% of dose-escalation patients. The paper covers the monotherapy dose-escalation part of the phase I ivuxolimab trial, which included N of about 50 patients. The purpose of peripheral TCRbeta sequencing was to test whether ivuxolimab changed TCR sequence diversity and led to clonal T-cell expansion. Intravenous ivuxolimab was administered to patients every 2 weeks at six dose levels: 0.01, 0.1, 0.3, 1.5, 3 and 10 mg/kg.

Findings and caveats that apply to the study as a whole: At doses of 0.1 to 3.0 mg/kg, clonal expansion of both CD4+ and CD8+ blood T cells was observed from baseline to week 6. Partial responders in the 0.1-3.0 mg/kg groups had among the lowest normalized peripheral clonal expansion, especially among CD8+ T cells. After ivuxolimab, CD8+ T cells had more expanded clones than CD4+ T cells on average. Antigen specificity was not determined for the clonally expanded peripheral T cells. Low levels of normalized T-cell clonal expansion were also seen in some patients who did not respond.

Taken from the germline V gene, the CDR1 and CDR2 loops are SGDLS and YYNGEE. There are 14 amino acids in the CDR3, from cysteine to phenylalanine inclusive. The retained sequence is limited to the CDR3, 42 bases, with the frame set at the first base. V and J are truncated by 4 bases and 4 bases respectively, leaving an intervening sequence of 13 bases. The trial excluded patients who had a history of autoimmune disease or who were on systemic immunosuppression. In every dose cohort, peripheral blood was drawn for TCR sequencing at baseline, cycle 4 day 1, and cycle 7 day 1. The samples were drawn from a first-in-human, open-label, multicenter phase I dose-escalation trial of ivuxolimab. Adults with locally advanced or metastatic melanoma, renal cell, hepatocellular, or head and neck squamous cell carcinoma were enrolled in the trial. CD4+ and CD8+ T cells were sorted separately from peripheral blood before TCR sequencing.

Sample: CD4+ or CD8+ T cells sorted from blood, taken in a trial of the OX40 agonist ivuxolimab. The source is an adult with an advanced solid tumor such as melanoma, head and neck, liver or kidney cancer. This receptor chain uses TRBV9 and TRBJ2-3, with TRBD1 as a weak D call on 8 bases. The CDR3 protein is CASSKQGGSDTQYF. At the DNA level, the sequence is TGTGCCAGCAGCAAACAGGGGGGGTCAGATACGCAGTATTTT.